The rows below give T cell receptor beta chains drawn from one sample of a study of cytomegalovirus exposure and HLA in healthy donors. Assay: immunoSEQ multiplex PCR; the TCRdb copy retains only in-frame clones and omits some. The sample table sets out tens of thousands of clones. Source material: PBMCs. The source is a man in his forties or fifties in good health and CMV-seronegative. The CDR3 runs from the conserved cysteine through the conserved F or W. D genes are given only for firm matches. Clone size appears in some rows only: once, few, many, or a class for an expanded clone.

j_call v_call d_call clone_size cdr3_aa cdr3_nt
TRBJ2-7 TRBV6-1 - - CASEHGAIGYEQYF TGTGCCAGCGAACATGGGGCAATCGGGTACGAGCAGTACTTC
TRBJ1-2 TRBV28 - - CASITPGNMNGYTF TGTGCCAGCATCACCCCGGGAAACATGAATGGCTACACCTTC
TRBJ2-2 TRBV7-2 - - CASSVQGRAGELFF TGTGCCAGCAGCGTACAGGGTAGGGCCGGGGAGCTGTTTTTT
TRBJ2-7 TRBV10-3 - - CAISESGQQILYEQYF TGTGCCATCAGTGAGTCGGGCCAGCAGATCCTTTACGAGCAGTACTTC
TRBJ2-5 TRBV7-2 TRBD2 - CASSPRLAGETQYF TGTGCCAGCAGCCCTAGACTAGCGGGAGAGACCCAGTACTTC
TRBJ1-1 TRBV5-6 - - CASSGGGPEAFF TGTGCCAGCAGCGGGGGGGGGCCTGAAGCTTTCTTT
TRBJ2-1 TRBV6-6 - medium-sized CASSSGGGWYNEQFF TGTGCCAGCAGCTCTGGGGGGGGCTGGTACAATGAGCAGTTCTTC
TRBJ2-1 TRBV19 TRBD2 - CASSSTGLAGDNEQFF TGTGCCAGTAGTAGCACGGGACTAGCGGGAGACAATGAGCAGTTCTTC
TRBJ1-4 TRBV6-5 - - CASSNSRKLFF TGTGCCAGCAGTAACAGTCGTAAACTGTTTTTT
TRBJ2-3 TRBV29-1 - - CSANREGGTDTQYF TGCAGCGCAAATAGGGAAGGGGGCACAGATACGCAGTATTTT
TRBJ2-4 TRBV19 - - CASSRKRGNIQYF TGTGCCAGTAGCCGAAAACGGGGGAACATTCAGTACTTC
TRBJ2-4 TRBV11-2 TRBD2 - CASSPSTSGRVEAKNIQYF TGTGCCAGCAGCCCGTCGACTAGCGGGAGGGTTGAAGCCAAAAACATTCAGTACTTC
TRBJ2-3 TRBV23-1 - - CASYRPKKARFSGVTQYF TGCGCCAGCTATCGTCCAAAAAAAGCCCGGTTTTCGGGGGTTACGCAGTATTTT
TRBJ2-2 TRBV5-4 TRBD1 - CASSPPDRGTGELFF TGTGCCAGCAGCCCCCCGGACAGGGGCACCGGGGAGCTGTTTTTT
TRBJ2-3 TRBV19 - - CASSQGLADTQYF TGTGCCAGTAGTCAGGGGTTGGCAGATACGCAGTATTTT
TRBJ1-1 TRBV5-5 - - CASCLMRRTEAFF TGTGCCAGCTGTCTAATGCGGAGGACTGAAGCTTTCTTT
TRBJ2-7 TRBV9 - - CASSVATGLSYEQYF TGTGCCAGCAGCGTAGCTACAGGGCTCTCCTACGAGCAGTACTTC
TRBJ2-5 TRBV18 TRBD1 - CASSLGTEETQYF TGTGCCAGCTCACTCGGGACAGAAGAGACCCAGTACTTC
TRBJ1-3 TRBV28 - - CASSLSRVSSGNTIYF TGTGCCAGCAGTTTATCCAGGGTTTCCTCTGGAAACACCATATATTTT
TRBJ2-7 TRBV4-1 - - CASSQGALAYEQYF TGCGCCAGCAGCCAAGGTGCACTCGCCTACGAGCAGTACTTC
TRBJ1-2 TRBV30 - - CAWRPPGGNYGYTF TGTGCCTGGAGGCCCCCGGGGGGAAACTATGGCTACACCTTC
TRBJ2-1 TRBV5-1 TRBD1 - CASSLVGQGNDNEQFF TGCGCCAGCAGCTTGGTGGGACAGGGAAATGACAATGAGCAGTTCTTC
TRBJ2-7 TRBV7-8 TRBD1 - CASSPTDRGRVYEQYF TGTGCCAGCAGCCCAACGGACAGGGGACGAGTTTACGAGCAGTACTTC
TRBJ1-1 TRBV4-1 - - CASSQDGRVKNTEAFF TGCGCCAGCAGCCAAGATGGCAGGGTAAAGAACACTGAAGCTTTCTTT
TRBJ2-1 TRBV6-5 TRBD2 - CASSCQLAGTWNEQFF TGTGCCAGCAGTTGCCAACTAGCGGGGACCTGGAATGAGCAGTTCTTC
TRBJ2-6 TRBV11-3 TRBD1 - CASTPDRGSGANVLTF TGTGCCAGCACCCCCGACAGGGGCTCTGGGGCCAACGTCCTGACTTTC
TRBJ2-2 TRBV7-3 TRBD2 - CASSLGAGTSGTKDGELFF TGTGCCAGCAGCTTAGGAGCCGGGACTAGCGGGACGAAGGACGGGGAGCTGTTTTTT
TRBJ1-3 TRBV30 TRBD1 - CAWAGGSGNTIYF TGTGCCTGGGCAGGGGGCTCTGGAAACACCATATATTTT
TRBJ1-5 TRBV6-1 - - CASSEESGTANQPQHF TGTGCCAGCAGTGAAGAAAGCGGGACGGCTAATCAGCCCCAGCATTTT
TRBJ2-7 TRBV6-1 - - CASNPSGRFYEQYF TGTGCCAGCAACCCCAGCGGACGGTTCTACGAGCAGTACTTC
TRBJ1-1 TRBV29-1 TRBD1 - CSVLTGPVNTEAFF TGCAGCGTTTTGACAGGGCCTGTGAACACTGAAGCTTTCTTT
TRBJ2-5 TRBV4-3 - - CASSHSGGGTQETQYF TGCGCCAGCAGCCACTCCGGAGGCGGAACACAAGAGACCCAGTACTTC
TRBJ1-5 TRBV2 - - CASSENSHQPQHF TGTGCCAGCAGTGAAAACAGTCATCAGCCCCAGCATTTT
TRBJ1-2 TRBV7-9 - - CASSFGQTNYGYTF TGTGCCAGCAGCTTCGGACAGACGAACTATGGCTACACCTTC
TRBJ1-4 TRBV4-2 - - CASSPSTNEKLFF TGTGCCAGCAGCCCTTCTACTAATGAAAAACTGTTTTTT
TRBJ1-2 TRBV30 TRBD1 - CAWATGGGYTF TGTGCCTGGGCTACAGGGGGTGGCTACACCTTC
TRBJ2-5 TRBV19 TRBD1 - CASSGTVQETQYF TGTGCCAGTAGTGGGACAGTCCAAGAGACCCAGTACTTC
TRBJ2-5 TRBV2 TRBD1 - CASNPGQGAFETQYF TGTGCCAGCAATCCGGGACAGGGGGCTTTCGAGACCCAGTACTTC
TRBJ2-1 TRBV5-4 - - CASSLDAGTLYNEQFF TGTGCCAGCAGCTTGGACGCGGGAACCCTATACAATGAGCAGTTCTTC
TRBJ2-3 TRBV9 TRBD1 - CASSVGTGTTDTQYF TGTGCCAGCAGCGTTGGGACAGGGACCACAGATACGCAGTATTTT
TRBJ1-5 TRBV18 TRBD1 - CASSPGTGSQSGQPQHF TGTGCCAGCTCACCCGGGACAGGGAGTCAGTCAGGGCAGCCCCAGCATTTT
TRBJ2-2 TRBV4-2 - - CASSQVQEAGELFF TGTGCCAGCAGCCAAGTCCAGGAGGCCGGGGAGCTGTTTTTT
TRBJ1-1 TRBV23-1 TRBD1 - CASIQDRGTEAFF TGCGCCAGCATTCAGGACAGGGGCACTGAAGCTTTCTTT
TRBJ2-2 TRBV4-1 - - CASSQDNLTNTGELFF TGCGCCAGCAGCCAAGATAATCTAACGAACACCGGGGAGCTGTTTTTT
TRBJ2-7 TRBV28 TRBD1 - CASSSSFIRDRDYEQYF TGTGCCAGCAGTTCGTCCTTTATCCGGGACAGAGACTACGAGCAGTACTTC
TRBJ1-2 TRBV7-6 TRBD1 - CASSLAPDRVDYGYTF TGTGCCAGCAGCTTAGCGCCGGACAGGGTGGACTATGGCTACACCTTC
TRBJ1-2 TRBV15 TRBD1 - CATSRDLLGQGDGYTF TGTGCCACCAGCAGAGATTTGTTGGGACAGGGCGATGGCTACACCTTC
TRBJ1-1 TRBV6-1 - - CASSAEQGATEAFF TGTGCCAGCAGTGCGGAGCAGGGCGCCACTGAAGCTTTCTTT
TRBJ2-3 TRBV28 - - CASSITDTQYF TGTGCCAGCAGTATAACAGATACGCAGTATTTT